The 29 T cell receptor beta chains reported below all come from one sample, sequenced in a study of T cell changes during pregnancy in multiple sclerosis. Some clones are missing from TCRdb's copy, which holds only in-frame ones; the method was immunoSEQ multiplex PCR. The sample consists of around 110,000 clones, 85% to 95% of them appearing once. The sample in question was peripheral blood, obtained after pregnancy. The receptors here all came from a female donor with multiple sclerosis, enrolled in a pregnancy study.

The rearrangement joins TRBV7-2 to TRBJ2-1; the match to TRBD2 covers 9 bases. Losses at the gene ends were 4 bases for V and 0 bases for J; bases not matched to a gene: 7. The CDR3 runs 17 residues. Germline V gene sequence: CDR1 SGHTA, CDR2 FQGNSA. The CDR3 nucleotides read TGTGCCAGCAGCTCCCAGTCTAGCGGGAACTCCTACAATGAGCAGTTCTTC. Translating it yields CASSSQSSGNSYNEQFF. The variable domain in full, with the rest retrieved from reference TRBV7-2 and TRBJ2-1, is GAGVSQSPSNKVTEKGKDVELRCDPISGHTALYWYRQSLGQGLEFLIYFQGNSAPDKSGLPSDRFSAERTGGSVSTLTIQRTQQEDSAVYLCASSSQSSGNSYNEQFFGPGTRLTVL.

This clone appeared a single time. The J gene is TRBJ1-4, the V gene TRBV7-9; no clear D. The V and J ends lost 4 bases and 8 bases respectively, with 8 bases between them. The germline CDR1 and CDR2 sequences are SEHNR and FQNEAQ (reference sequence). The CDR3 sequence is 12 residues long. The chain's CDR3 is CASSSSREKLFF. The CDR3 DNA reads TGTGCCAGCAGCTCCTCTAGGGAAAAACTGTTTTTT. Full variable domain (missing parts from reference TRBV7-9 and TRBJ1-4): DTGVSQNPRHKITKRGQNVTFRCDPISEHNRLYWYRQTLGQGPEFLTYFQNEAQLEKSRLLSDRFSAERPKGSFSTLEIQRTEQGDSAMYLCASSSSREKLFFGSGTQLSVL.

The chain joins TRBV27 to TRBJ1-1; D gene ambiguous. V lost 1 base, J lost 5 bases, and 11 bases lay in between. Germline V lookup: CDR1 MNHEY, CDR2 SMNVEV (reference sequence). This CDR3 is 14 amino acids long. For the CDR3, the DNA is TGTGCCAGCAGTTTATATCCAGGTGGTACTGAAGCTTTCTTT. This sequence encodes CASSLYPGGTEAFF.

The rearrangement joins TRBV9 to TRBJ2-1, with 9 bases lining up with TRBD2. Germline V gene sequence: CDR1 SGDLS, CDR2 YYNGEE. J was trimmed by 4 bases and V by 0 bases; bases with no gene match: 2. The CDR3 has 15 residues. The CDR3 is CASSVEAGGYNEQFF. CDR3 bases: TGTGCCAGCAGCGTAGAGGCGGGGGGGTACAATGAGCAGTTCTTC.

The chain combines TRBV30 with TRBJ1-3; 7 nucleotides match TRBD1. Germline CDR1 reads GTSNPN; CDR2 reads SVGIG (reference sequence). V trimming: 0 bases; J trimming: 3 bases; junction bases outside the gene matches: 8. The CDR3 has 16 amino acids. The DNA for the CDR3 is TGTGCCTGGAGTGTAAGGCAGGGGGTTCTTGGAAACACCATATATTTT. Protein product: CAWSVRQGVLGNTIYF.

The CDR3: CASARGLGRTDTQYF. The CDR3 DNA reads TGTGCCAGCGCACGGGGACTAGGCCGCACAGATACGCAGTATTTT. This chain uses TRBV25-1 with TRBJ2-3; 8 bases line up with TRBD2. With V trimmed by 8 bases and J by 1 base, 8 bases remained unmatched. The germline CDR1 and CDR2 sequences are MGHDK and SYGVNS. The CDR3 contains 15 residues.

This chain joins TRBV5-4 and TRBJ2-5, with TRBD2 identical over 8 bases. The junction had 2 bases not matched to a gene; V was cut back by 2 bases and J by 5 bases. CDR3 length: 13 amino acids. CDR1 is SGHNT and CDR2 is YYREEE in the germline V gene (reference sequence). This chain's CDR3 is CASSFRLAETQYF. In DNA, the CDR3 is TGTGCCAGCAGCTTCCGACTAGCGGAGACCCAGTACTTC.

This clone was detected a few times. This chain uses TRBV5-5 with TRBJ1-5, with D perhaps TRBD1 (5 bases). V dropped 0 bases and J dropped 4 bases, with 14 bases sitting between them. This CDR3 is built from 16 residues. Germline CDR1 is SGHKS and CDR2 is YYEKEE (reference sequence). The CDR3 nucleotides are TGTGCCAGCAGCTTGGACTCAGGGATGGCTAATCAGCCCCAGCATTTT. Translated: CASSLDSGMANQPQHF.

This clone was seen just once. The CDR3 is CASSRLWRGGYEQYF. For the CDR3, the DNA is TGTGCCAGCAGCCGACTTTGGCGGGGAGGCTACGAGCAGTACTTC. This rearrangement joins TRBV7-9 to TRBJ2-7; D possibly corresponds to TRBD2 (6 bases). V lost 5 bases and J lost 3, with 17 bases in between. This CDR3 comprises 15 residues. Germline CDR1 is SEHNR and CDR2 is FQNEAQ (reference sequence).

In nucleotides, the CDR3 is TGTGCCAGCAGTTCCTCAGGGACCGGGGAGCTGTTTTTT. It codes for CASSSSGTGELFF. The gene calls are TRBV27 and TRBJ2-2; D perhaps matches TRBD1 (5 bases). The V end lost 4 bases, the J end lost 5 bases, and 8 bases lay between the germline ends. Germline-derived CDR1 and CDR2 are MNHEY and SMNVEV (reference sequence). CDR3 length: 13 residues.

The chain has TRBV19 and TRBJ1-2; no clear D gene. The CDR3 runs to 15 residues. V lost 8 bases and J lost 4, with 20 bases in between. Germline V CDR1 and CDR2: LNHDA, SQIVND (reference sequence). CDR3 amino acids: CASSPEYGGGYGYTF. As DNA, the CDR3 is TGTGCCAGTTCACCCGAGTACGGAGGCGGCTATGGCTACACCTTC. The full variable domain, in which reference TRBV19 and TRBJ1-2 provide the parts outside the CDR3, is DGGITQSPKYLFRKEGQNVTLSCEQNLNHDAMYWYRQDPGQGLRLIYYSQIVNDFQKGDIAEGYSVSREKKESFPLTVTSAQKNPTAFYLCASSPEYGGGYGYTFGSGTRLTVV.

The rearrangement joins TRBV5-6 to TRBJ2-1; 7 bases are shared with TRBD1. The germline V gene encodes CDR1 SGHDT and CDR2 YYEEEE. The CDR3 consists of 13 residues. V dropped 0 bases and J dropped 8; count of bases not matched to a gene: 2. Here the CDR3 reads CASSLGQGYEQFF. CDR3 DNA: TGTGCCAGCAGCTTGGGACAGGGTTATGAGCAGTTCTTC.

Written as DNA, the CDR3 is TGTGCCAGCAGCGCTCGGGAGTTCGGAAACACCATATATTTT. Translated: CASSAREFGNTIYF. The rearrangement links TRBV9 to TRBJ1-3; D ambiguous. V lost 3 bases and J lost 4, with 11 bases in between. The CDR3 runs to 14 residues. Germline CDR1 SGDLS, CDR2 YYNGEE.

The chain links TRBV10-3 to TRBJ1-2; 10 nucleotides align to TRBD1. Per germline, CDR1 ENHRY and CDR2 SYGVKD. Trimming took 5 bases from V and 0 from J; bases not matched to a gene: 12. This CDR3 comprises 18 residues. The CDR3 loop reads CAISRGPGTGVTNYGYTF. The CDR3 DNA reads as TGTGCCATCAGTAGGGGCCCCGGGACAGGGGTTACTAACTATGGCTACACCTTC.

This clone was seen a single time. The chain couples TRBV5-4 to TRBJ1-6; 7 bases map to TRBD1. Germline V gives CDR1 SGHNT, CDR2 YYREEE (reference sequence). The CDR3 consists of 16 residues. Germline trimming cut 5 bases from V and 0 bases from J; bases unmatched to any gene: 5. CDR3 nucleotide sequence: TGTGCCAGCAGTGTGACAGGGAGCTCCTATAATTCACCCCTCCACTTT. Translating it yields CASSVTGSSYNSPLHF. Full variable domain (missing parts from reference TRBV5-4 and TRBJ1-6): ETGVTQSPTHLIKTRGQQVTLRCSSQSGHNTVSWYQQALGQGPQFIFQYYREEENGRGNFPPRFSGLQFPNYSSELNVNALELDDSALYLCASSVTGSSYNSPLHFGNGTRLTVT.

The chain is built from TRBV19 and TRBJ1-6; the match to TRBD1 covers 11 bases. The germline V gene has CDR1 LNHDA and CDR2 SQIVND (reference sequence). J gave up 9 bases and V 0 bases, and 1 base lay outside the gene matches. The CDR3 is 15 amino acids. CDR3 DNA sequence: TGTGCCAGTAGTATAGAAGGGACAGGGGGTTCACCCCTCCACTTT. Encoded protein: CASSIEGTGGSPLHF. The full variable domain, completed using reference TRBV19 and TRBJ1-6, is DGGITQSPKYLFRKEGQNVTLSCEQNLNHDAMYWYRQDPGQGLRLIYYSQIVNDFQKGDIAEGYSVSREKKESFPLTVTSAQKNPTAFYLCASSIEGTGGSPLHFGNGTRLTVT.

The J gene is TRBJ2-3, the V gene TRBV27; 9 bases agree with TRBD2. Germline CDR1 is MNHEY and CDR2 is SMNVEV (reference sequence). The CDR3 loop spans 17 amino acids. V trimming: 5 bases; J trimming: 0 bases; junction bases outside the gene matches: 9. The CDR3 DNA is TGTGCCAGCAGTCCTCTCCGACTAGCGGCTAGCACAGATACGCAGTATTTT. Residues: CASSPLRLAASTDTQYF.

V is TRBV6-6 and J is TRBJ1-2; D is ambiguous. The CDR3 is 14 amino acids. CDR1 is MNHNY, CDR2 SVGAGI, per germline (reference sequence). The V end lost 5 bases, the J end lost 4 bases, and 14 bases lay between the germline ends. The CDR3 sequence: CASSRLDGVYGYTF. For the CDR3, the DNA is TGTGCCAGCAGTCGCCTCGACGGAGTCTATGGCTACACCTTC.

This chain joins TRBV7-8 and TRBJ1-2, with TRBD1 matching over 8 bases. This CDR3 spans 15 amino acids. The junction had 2 bases not matched to a gene; V was cut back by 2 bases and J by 0 bases. Germline values: CDR1 SGHVS, CDR2 FQNEAQ. The CDR3 loop is CASSLYRGTNYGYTF. The CDR3 nucleotides read TGTGCCAGCAGCTTATACAGGGGGACTAACTATGGCTACACCTTC.

This chain connects TRBV5-1 to TRBJ2-5; D uncertain. The CDR3 runs 14 residues. Germline loops: CDR1 SGHRS, CDR2 YFSETQ. The germline V and J ends were trimmed by 5 bases and 4 bases, with 15 bases remaining between them. CDR3 coding DNA: TGCGCCAGCAGTAGTTCAGGCCGAAGAGAGACCCAGTACTTC. It encodes CASSSSGRRETQYF.

J is TRBJ2-3 and V is TRBV5-6; perhaps TRBD1 as D (5 bases). The CDR3 has 16 residues. CDR1 SGHDT and CDR2 YYEEEE come from the germline V gene. V lost 2 bases, J lost 0 bases, and 13 bases lay in between. The DNA of the CDR3 is TGTGCCAGCAGCTTTACACGGAAGGGGAGCACAGATACGCAGTATTTT. Translation: CASSFTRKGSTDTQYF.

This rearrangement joins TRBV6-1 to TRBJ2-7, with 9 nucleotides matching TRBD2. Germline CDR1 reads MNHNS; CDR2 reads SASEGT. CDR3 size: 15 residues. With 6 bases clipped from V and 3 bases from J, the junction kept 9 bases outside the gene matches. The CDR3 coding sequence is TGTGCCAGCAGACCGGGACTAGCAGTTCACTACGAGCAGTACTTC. Translation gives CASRPGLAVHYEQYF.

J is TRBJ2-7 and V is TRBV11-2, with TRBD1 matching 8 bases. There are 15 residues in the CDR3. From germline, CDR1 is SGHAT and CDR2 FQNNGV. Germline trimming cut 6 bases from V and 3 bases from J; bases unmatched to any gene: 10. CDR3 protein: CASRLAGQGIYEQYF. For the CDR3, the DNA is TGTGCCAGCAGACTAGCTGGACAGGGAATCTACGAGCAGTACTTC.

The chain joins TRBV27 to TRBJ1-6; D is perhaps TRBD1 (5 bases). Germline V gene lookup returns CDR1 MNHEY and CDR2 SMNVEV (reference sequence). This CDR3 region has 13 residues. V was clipped by 8 bases and J by 10 bases, with 15 bases between them. CDR3 protein: CASSWGELSPLHF. CDR3 nucleotide sequence: TGTGCCAGCTCGTGGGGGGAGCTGTCACCCCTCCACTTT.

The rearrangement uses TRBV30 and TRBJ2-7; D is undetermined. CDR3 length equals 12 residues. Trimming left V 1 base short and J 6 bases short, with 10 bases between. Germline assignment: CDR1 GTSNPN and CDR2 SVGIG (reference sequence). The CDR3, as DNA: TGTGCCTGGAGTGCGGGTAGAGGCGAGCAGTACTTC. Translation: CAWSAGRGEQYF.

In the case of this clone: The sample has other DNA sequences that encode this CDR3 too. The genes are TRBV6-5 and TRBJ1-1; a possible D gene is TRBD1 (5 bases). Trimming stripped 6 bases from V and 4 bases from J, with 12 bases between. The CDR3 is 13 amino acids. The germline gives CDR1 MNHEY, CDR2 SVGAGI. The CDR3 region is CASSLGGATEAFF. Here the CDR3 DNA reads TGTGCCAGCAGCCTCGGGGGAGCCACTGAAGCTTTCTTT.

The J gene is TRBJ1-1, the V gene TRBV6-5; TRBD1 is a possible D gene (6 bases). CDR3 length: 13 residues. Trimming removed 7 bases from V and 3 bases from J, with 12 bases in between. The germline CDR1 and CDR2 sequences are MNHEY and SVGAGI. The CDR3 coding sequence is TGTGCCAGCAATTTCCGGACAGACACTGAAGCTTTCTTT. Its translation is CASNFRTDTEAFF.

This chain joins TRBV7-3 and TRBJ2-1; 8 positions match TRBD2. The CDR3 length is 16 residues. Germline V gene lookup returns CDR1 SGHTA and CDR2 FQGTGA. Trimming took 5 bases from V and 6 from J; bases not matched to a gene: 12. The CDR3 DNA follows: TGTGCCAGCAGCCCCTCTGGGCGGGGGGTGTTCAATGAGCAGTTCTTC. Translated, it gives CASSPSGRGVFNEQFF.

The J gene is TRBJ2-3, the V gene TRBV28; D might be TRBD2 (6 bases). Trimming stripped 2 bases from V and 0 bases from J, with 12 bases between. The CDR3 totals 16 residues. Germline V CDR1 and CDR2: MDHEN, SYDVKM. The CDR3 reads CASSLKRRDSTDTQYF. DNA of the CDR3: TGTGCCAGCAGTTTAAAGAGGAGGGATAGCACAGATACGCAGTATTTT.